One T cell receptor beta chain is described in this entry. This sample stems from a study of T-cell memory formation after mild COVID-19. Germline V gene sequence: CDR1 KGHSH, CDR2 LQKENI. CDR3 length: 14 amino acids. Trimming shortened V by 5 bases and J by 10 bases, and 15 bases separated the two germline ends. TCRdb itself ran the 5' RACE reads through MiXCR, one entry per CDR3 protein. The repertoire holds approximately 490,000 distinct CDR3 sequences, with roughly 20% as singletons. The sample was PBMCs or a T cell subset sorted from them (not recorded which). This clonotype originated in an adult woman who had mild COVID-19 (a few samples of this study predate the infection). Cell type and time point are not known. The V and J genes are TRBV18 and TRBJ1-6, with unresolved D. DNA for the CDR3: TGTGCCAGCTCAGATAGGGCAGCAGGCTCACCCCTCCACTTT. The encoded protein is CASSDRAAGSPLHF.